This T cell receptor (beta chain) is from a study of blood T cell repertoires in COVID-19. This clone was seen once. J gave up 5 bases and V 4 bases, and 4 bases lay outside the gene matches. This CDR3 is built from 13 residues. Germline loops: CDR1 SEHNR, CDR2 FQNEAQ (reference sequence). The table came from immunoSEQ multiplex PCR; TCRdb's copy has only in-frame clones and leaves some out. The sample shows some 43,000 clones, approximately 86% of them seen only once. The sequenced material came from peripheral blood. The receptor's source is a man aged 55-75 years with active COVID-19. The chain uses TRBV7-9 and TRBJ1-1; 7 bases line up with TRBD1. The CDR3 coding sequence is TGTGCCAGCAGCTACGACAGGGAGACTGAAGCTTTCTTT. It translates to CASSYDRETEAFF. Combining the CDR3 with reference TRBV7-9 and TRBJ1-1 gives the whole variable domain DTGVSQNPRHKITKRGQNVTFRCDPISEHNRLYWYRQTLGQGPEFLTYFQNEAQLEKSRLLSDRFSAERPKGSFSTLEIQRTEQGDSAMYLCASSYDRETEAFFGQGTRLTVV.